The rows below give T cell receptor beta chains drawn from one sample of a study of neoadjuvant anti-PD-1 for oral cavity cancer. The table came from immunoSEQ multiplex PCR; TCRdb's copy has only in-frame clones and leaves some out. Here the sample spans 14,000 or so clones, roughly 69% being singletons. Source: PBMCs, taken before nivolumab (anti-PD-1) treatment. The receptors shown here come from a person between 35 and 79 years old with oral cavity squamous cell carcinoma. The CDR3 runs from the conserved cysteine through the conserved F or W. Fields, in order: V gene, clone size, J gene, D gene, CDR3 protein, CDR3 DNA. The D gene is left open where the match is weak. Size values are once, few and many counts, or a class for expanded clones, and some rows have none.

>TRBV6-6|-|TRBJ1-2|-
CASKGGEDYGYTF
TGTGCCAGCAAAGGGGGGGAAGACTATGGCTACACCTTC
>TRBV10-3|-|TRBJ2-1|-
CAISDGVGNEQFF
TGTGCCATCAGTGATGGCGTGGGCAATGAGCAGTTCTTC
>TRBV11-2|-|TRBJ1-1|-
CASSPTGNTEAFF
TGTGCCAGCAGCCCGACAGGGAACACTGAAGCTTTCTTT
>TRBV29-1|few|TRBJ2-2|-
CSVGGRSRTGELFF
TGCAGCGTTGGGGGACGGAGTCGAACCGGGGAGCTGTTTTTT
>TRBV6-6|-|TRBJ2-2|-
CASRQFRNTGELFF
TGTGCCAGCAGACAGTTCAGGAACACCGGGGAGCTGTTTTTT
>TRBV4-1|few|TRBJ2-3|TRBD2
CASSRSPSLAGNTQYF
TGCGCCAGCAGCCGCTCCCCCAGCCTAGCGGGGAATACGCAGTATTTT
>TRBV7-2|-|TRBJ2-1|TRBD2
CASSLAGAGYNEQFF
TGTGCCAGCAGCCTAGCGGGAGCGGGATACAATGAGCAGTTCTTC
>TRBV5-1|few|TRBJ2-2|-
CASSIQGGRTGELFF
TGCGCCAGCAGCATACAGGGAGGACGCACCGGGGAGCTGTTTTTT
>TRBV6-1|-|TRBJ2-5|TRBD2
CASGLAGQETQYF
TGTGCCAGCGGACTAGCGGGACAAGAGACCCAGTACTTC
>TRBV4-2|-|TRBJ2-2|-
CASSQEGLPLFF
TGTGCCAGCAGCCAAGAGGGACTTCCGCTGTTTTTT
>TRBV10-3|once|TRBJ1-5|TRBD1
CATGQGTYSNQPQHF
TGTGCCACTGGACAGGGAACATATAGCAATCAGCCCCAGCATTTT
>TRBV4-1|-|TRBJ2-5|TRBD2
CASSLIASGGVETQYF
TGCGCCAGCAGCTTAATCGCCAGCGGGGGGGTTGAGACCCAGTACTTC
>TRBV20-1|few|TRBJ2-7|-
CSAEAEYEQYF
TGCAGTGCAGAGGCCGAATACGAGCAGTACTTC
>TRBV9|few|TRBJ2-7|-
CASSVGGSQTYEQYF
TGTGCCAGCAGCGTAGGAGGCAGTCAAACCTACGAGCAGTACTTC
>TRBV5-8|-|TRBJ1-4|TRBD1
CASSRDSLASEKLFF
TGTGCCAGCAGCAGGGACAGCTTAGCGAGTGAAAAACTGTTTTTT
>TRBV19|once|TRBJ2-5|-
CASSPDIQETQYF
TGTGCCAGTAGCCCGGACATCCAAGAGACCCAGTACTTC
>TRBV6-1|-|TRBJ1-3|-
CASSEGGTGNTIYF
TGTGCCAGCAGTGAGGGGGGGACTGGAAACACCATATATTTT
>TRBV9|few|TRBJ2-7|TRBD2
CASSVGLAGNSYEQYF
TGTGCCAGCAGCGTAGGACTAGCGGGAAACTCCTACGAGCAGTACTTC
>TRBV5-8|-|TRBJ2-3|-
CASNSRGTQYF
TGTGCCAGCAATTCCCGGGGTACGCAGTATTTT
>TRBV5-1|-|TRBJ2-7|-
CASSHDRTYEQYF
TGCGCCAGCAGCCACGACAGGACCTACGAGCAGTACTTC
>TRBV6-5|-|TRBJ2-7|TRBD1
CASSPGTAYEQYF
TGTGCCAGCAGTCCCGGGACAGCCTACGAGCAGTACTTC
>TRBV9|-|TRBJ2-6|-
CASSEWSLPDGANVLTF
TGTGCCAGCAGCGAGTGGAGTCTCCCCGATGGGGCCAACGTCCTGACTTTC
>TRBV6-5|-|TRBJ1-1|-
CASSYSIVPPVTEAFF
TGTGCCAGCAGTTACTCGATTGTCCCGCCGGTGACTGAAGCTTTCTTT
>TRBV27|-|TRBJ2-7|TRBD2
CASSPSSGETWYEQYF
TGTGCCAGCAGTCCCTCTAGCGGCGAGACTTGGTACGAGCAGTACTTC
>TRBV28|few|TRBJ1-5|-
CASDGGGQPQHF
TGTGCCAGCGATGGGGGCGGTCAGCCCCAGCATTTT
>TRBV19|-|TRBJ1-2|-
CASSMGAMGYGYTF
TGTGCCAGTAGTATGGGTGCGATGGGCTATGGCTACACCTTC
>TRBV7-2|few|TRBJ2-7|-
CASSARSGTSYEQYF
TGTGCCAGCAGCGCCAGATCCGGGACTTCCTACGAGCAGTACTTC
>TRBV2|-|TRBJ1-2|TRBD1
CASSEAQQGYYGYTF
TGTGCCAGCAGTGAAGCACAACAGGGGTATTATGGCTACACCTTC
>TRBV7-8|-|TRBJ2-5|-
CASSLQQETQYF
TGTGCCAGCAGCTTGCAACAAGAGACCCAGTACTTC
>TRBV19|-|TRBJ1-1|-
CASSTTAKSTEAFF
TGTGCCAGTAGTACGACAGCTAAGAGCACTGAAGCTTTCTTT
>TRBV5-1|-|TRBJ2-7|-
CASSYADPYEQYF
TGCGCCAGCAGCTACGCAGATCCCTACGAGCAGTACTTC
>TRBV5-6|-|TRBJ2-5|-
CATSWGHSSFQETQYF
TGTGCCACCTCCTGGGGCCACAGTAGCTTCCAAGAGACCCAGTACTTC
>TRBV27|-|TRBJ1-1|TRBD1
CASSLSTGRVEAFF
TGTGCCAGCAGTTTATCGACAGGGAGGGTAGAAGCTTTCTTT
>TRBV19|few|TRBJ1-1|TRBD1
CASSLQGALNTEAFF
TGTGCCAGTAGTCTACAGGGGGCTTTGAACACTGAAGCTTTCTTT
>TRBV6-1|few|TRBJ2-7|-
CASSTWTDLALLF
TGTGCCAGCAGTACCTGGACAGACTTGGCCCTTTTGTTC
>TRBV2|-|TRBJ2-2|-
CASRFHTGELFF
TGTGCCAGCAGGTTCCACACCGGGGAGCTGTTTTTT
>TRBV13|-|TRBJ2-7|TRBD2
CASRPGLAGGDRDF
TGTGCCAGCAGACCGGGACTAGCGGGAGGGGATAGGGACTTC
>TRBV10-3|few|TRBJ1-5|-
CAISGQGPNQPQHF
TGTGCCATCAGTGGGCAGGGGCCTAATCAGCCCCAGCATTTT
>TRBV15|-|TRBJ1-1|TRBD1
CATSRGGTGVEAFF
TGTGCCACCAGCAGAGGTGGGACAGGAGTTGAAGCTTTCTTT
>TRBV5-8|-|TRBJ1-5|-
CASSTERGSNQPQHF
TGTGCCAGCAGCACCGAACGGGGGAGCAATCAGCCCCAGCATTTT
>TRBV5-6|-|TRBJ1-1|-
CASSFLGANTEAFF
TGTGCCAGCAGCTTTTTGGGGGCTAACACTGAAGCTTTCTTT
>TRBV7-9|-|TRBJ1-2|-
CASSFLDRTRGYTF
TGTGCCAGCAGCTTTCTGGACCGGACCCGGGGCTACACCTTC
>TRBV7-8|-|TRBJ1-1|-
CASSLGRRNTEAFF
TGTGCCAGCAGCTTGGGGAGGAGGAACACTGAAGCTTTCTTT
>TRBV10-3|once|TRBJ2-3|TRBD2
CAISLTSGASTDTQYF
TGTGCCATCAGTTTGACTAGCGGGGCCTCCACAGATACGCAGTATTTT
>TRBV7-3|-|TRBJ2-3|TRBD2
CASSYNPGLAGSDTQYF
TGTGCCAGCAGCTACAACCCCGGACTAGCGGGGTCAGATACGCAGTATTTT
>TRBV14|-|TRBJ2-7|-
CASSQRTLPLATSSYEQYF
TGTGCCAGCAGCCAGAGGACCCTTCCATTAGCGACTAGCTCCTACGAGCAGTACTTC
>TRBV30|-|TRBJ1-2|-
CAWSEGELGYTF
TGTGCCTGGAGTGAGGGGGAGCTTGGCTACACCTTC
>TRBV30|few|TRBJ1-5|-
CAHSRQGSQPQHF
TGTGCCCACAGCCGGCAGGGGAGTCAGCCCCAGCATTTT
>TRBV5-1|-|TRBJ2-7|TRBD1
CASSVRGYEQYF
TGCGCCAGCAGCGTCAGGGGGTACGAGCAGTACTTC
>TRBV7-9|few|TRBJ1-6|TRBD1
CASSLVRGQGNSPLHF
TGTGCCAGCAGCTTAGTCCGGGGACAGGGAAACTCACCCCTCCACTTT
>TRBV5-4|-|TRBJ2-2|TRBD1
CASSLAGQGGTGELFF
TGTGCCAGCAGCTTGGCCGGACAGGGGGGCACCGGGGAGCTGTTTTTT
>TRBV4-1|once|TRBJ1-5|-
CASSQPPAGRGQPQHF
TGCGCCAGCAGCCAACCCCCTGCGGGACGGGGTCAGCCCCAGCATTTT
>TRBV4-1|-|TRBJ1-5|-
CASSQGIGGINQPQHF
TGCGCCAGCAGCCAAGGGATCGGGGGAATCAATCAGCCCCAGCATTTT
>TRBV7-6|few|TRBJ1-6|-
CASSRMGPSSPNSPLHF
TGTGCCAGCAGCCGGATGGGGCCATCCTCACCTAATTCACCCCTCCACTTT
>TRBV10-3|-|TRBJ2-3|-
CAISEPVGGGRTDTQYF
TGTGCCATCAGTGAGCCCGTTGGGGGGGGCCGGACAGATACGCAGTATTTT
>TRBV9|-|TRBJ1-2|-
CASSVEPGNAYGYTF
TGTGCCAGCAGCGTAGAACCGGGAAACGCCTATGGCTACACCTTC
>TRBV7-3|few|TRBJ2-2|-
CASSLNGGSNTGELFF
TGTGCCAGCAGCTTAAATGGGGGATCGAACACCGGGGAGCTGTTTTTT
>TRBV11-1|few|TRBJ1-1|-
CASRQTVQNTEAFF
TGTGCCAGCAGGCAGACAGTGCAGAACACTGAAGCTTTCTTT